These 18 T cell receptor beta chains were sequenced from one sample in a study of human versus mouse CDR3 diversity and MHC coevolution. Method: immunoSEQ multiplex PCR; TCRdb's copy keeps in-frame clones and lacks some. Of some 80,000 clones listed, less than 95% were seen once; the top ten hold less than 0.16%. Sequencing was done on a sample of naive CD4+ T cells from blood. This sample's subset: CD45RO-negative CD62L-positive naive CD4 T cells. These receptors all stem from a person between 25 and 69 years old in good health.

The rearrangement links TRBV19 to TRBJ2-1; TRBD1 agrees at 8 bases. V lost 6 bases and J lost 12; bases outside the gene matches: 13. The CDR3 spans 14 residues. Per the germline V gene, CDR1 is LNHDA and CDR2 is SQIVND (reference sequence). CDR3 DNA sequence: TGTGCCAGTAGAGGACAGGGAGGTCTAGGAGGGCAGTTCTTC. Translating gives CASRGQGGLGGQFF.

This chain links TRBV4-1 with TRBJ1-1; D unresolved. In germline, CDR1 is MGHRA, CDR2 YSYEKL. With 0 bases removed from V and 0 bases from J, the gap between germline ends came to 5 bases. The CDR3 is made up of 14 amino acids. CDR3 residues: CASSQELMNTEAFF. CDR3 DNA: TGCGCCAGCAGCCAAGAACTCATGAACACTGAAGCTTTCTTT.

The rearrangement uses TRBV20-1 and TRBJ1-2; the match to TRBD1 covers 7 bases. The CDR3 contains 11 residues. Losses at the gene ends were 4 bases for V and 7 bases for J; bases not matched to a gene: 3. Germline CDR1 is DFQATT and CDR2 is SNEGSKA (reference sequence). The CDR3 reads CSATTGVGYTF. DNA for the CDR3: TGCAGTGCTACCACAGGGGTTGGCTACACCTTC.

The rearrangement joins TRBV15 to TRBJ2-7, with 10 bases identical to TRBD1. There are 14 residues in the CDR3. The V and J ends lost 6 bases and 2 bases, in that order; junction bases with no gene match: 4. Germline V gene lookup returns CDR1 LNHNV and CDR2 YYDKDF (reference sequence). The chain's CDR3 is CATSLDRGPYEQYF. The CDR3 nucleotides read TGTGCCACCAGTCTAGACAGGGGGCCCTACGAGCAGTACTTC.

V is TRBV18 and J is TRBJ1-3, with TRBD1 as a possible D gene (5 bases). Trimming took off 2 bases at V and 0 bases at J, with 14 bases between the two ends. The CDR3 has 17 residues. Germline V gene data show CDR1 as KGHSH and CDR2 as LQKENI. The CDR3 is CASSPLAGLSSGNTIYF. CDR3 DNA: TGTGCCAGCTCACCATTAGCAGGGCTGAGCTCTGGAAACACCATATATTTT. Full variable domain (outside the CDR3, taken from reference TRBV18 and TRBJ1-3): NAGVMQNPRHLVRRRGQEARLRCSPMKGHSHVYWYRQLPEEGLKFMVYLQKENIIDESGMPKERFSAEFPKEGPSILRIQQVVRGDSAAYFCASSPLAGLSSGNTIYFGEGSWLTVV.

The genes are TRBV18 and TRBJ2-7, with TRBD1 identical over 9 bases. The ends lost 6 bases at V and 5 bases at J; junction bases unmatched: 8. The CDR3 has 14 amino acids. Germline V gives CDR1 KGHSH, CDR2 LQKENI. Here the CDR3 DNA reads TGTGCCAGCTCGCAAACGGGACAGGGCAACGAGCAGTACTTC. Amino acids: CASSQTGQGNEQYF.

The V and J genes are TRBV18 and TRBJ1-1; maybe TRBD1 (6 bases). The CDR3 spans 14 residues. Germline V gives CDR1 KGHSH, CDR2 LQKENI. The ends were cut back, 6 bases at V and 2 bases at J, with 13 bases in the middle. CDR3 sequence reads: CASSPGGRNTEAFF. CDR3 coding DNA: TGTGCCAGCTCGCCCGGGGGGCGCAACACTGAAGCTTTCTTT.

CDR3 protein: CASSLGTSGQETQYF. CDR3 bases: TGCGCCAGCAGCTTGGGGACTAGCGGCCAAGAGACCCAGTACTTC. The chain is built from TRBV5-1 and TRBJ2-5, with 10 bases that match TRBD2. Germline trimming cut 0 bases from V and 1 base from J; bases unmatched to any gene: 0. Per germline, CDR1 SGHRS and CDR2 YFSETQ. The CDR3 totals 15 residues. Drawing the rest from reference TRBV5-1 and TRBJ2-5, the complete variable domain is KAGVTQTPRYLIKTRGQQVTLSCSPISGHRSVSWYQQTPGQGLQFLFEYFSETQRNKGNFPGRFSGRQFSNSRSEMNVSTLELGDSALYLCASSLGTSGQETQYFGPGTRLLVL.

This clone was detected once. V and J are TRBV11-2 and TRBJ2-3, with D maybe TRBD2 (6 bases). Germline lookup yields CDR1 SGHAT and CDR2 FQNNGV. V was shortened by 1 base and J by 1 base, with 18 bases between the two germline ends. This CDR3 contains 18 residues. The CDR3 sequence is CASSLGGWRESRTDTQYF. CDR3 in DNA: TGTGCCAGCAGCTTAGGGGGGTGGAGGGAGTCACGCACAGATACGCAGTATTTT.

V usage is TRBV7-2 and J usage is TRBJ1-6; D unclear. Trimming left V 1 base short and J 7 bases short, with 14 bases between. This CDR3 has 16 amino acids. Germline-derived CDR1 and CDR2 are SGHTA and FQGNSA. CDR3 nucleotide sequence: TGTGCCAGCAGCTTAGGGAGCGCCAGCGGAAATTCACCCCTCCACTTT. Encoded protein: CASSLGSASGNSPLHF.

The chain combines TRBV28 with TRBJ2-7, with 9 bases that match TRBD1. V lost 7 bases and J lost 4; bases outside the gene matches: 5. The CDR3 has 13 amino acids. In germline, CDR1 is MDHEN, CDR2 SYDVKM. CDR3 DNA sequence: TGTGCCAGCACCGGGACAGGGCGTTACGAGCAGTACTTC. It yields the protein CASTGTGRYEQYF.

The chain carries TRBV7-3 and TRBJ2-2; D possibly corresponds to TRBD1 (6 bases). Germline V gives CDR1 SGHTA, CDR2 FQGTGA. The ends were cut back, 3 bases at V and 7 bases at J, with 9 bases in the middle. The CDR3 runs to 13 residues. DNA of the CDR3: TGTGCCAGCAGCTTGAGGGGGTTCGGGGAGCTGTTTTTT. Translating it yields CASSLRGFGELFF.

The chain combines TRBV7-2 with TRBJ2-5, with D uncertain. The DNA end is a closer match to TRBJ2-7, so the J assignment may be wrong. Germline V lookup: CDR1 SGHTA, CDR2 FQGNSA. The CDR3 is 14 residues long. The CDR3 spells CASSFGEAIGEQYF. In DNA form, the CDR3 reads TGTGCCAGCAGCTTCGGAGAAGCCATCGGCGAGCAGTACTTC.

This chain joins TRBV6-5 and TRBJ1-1; no clear D gene. There are 13 residues in the CDR3. Germline V gene sequence: CDR1 MNHEY, CDR2 SVGAGI. The V end was cut by 4 bases, the J end by 11 bases, with 17 bases between. This CDR3 is CASSSALRREAFF. The CDR3 coding sequence is TGTGCCAGCAGTTCTGCCTTGCGGCGTGAGGCTTTCTTT.

A single count supports this clone. The chain links TRBV9 to TRBJ2-3; a weak D match, TRBD2 (5 bases). Trimming left V 4 bases short and J 6 bases short, with 15 bases between. This CDR3 has 14 residues. Germline V gene sequence: CDR1 SGDLS, CDR2 YYNGEE. The CDR3 here is CASSSRRWEDTQYF. The CDR3, as DNA: TGTGCCAGCAGCTCACGGCGGTGGGAGGATACGCAGTATTTT. The full variable domain, in which reference TRBV9 and TRBJ2-3 provide the parts outside the CDR3, is DSGVTQTPKHLITATGQRVTLRCSPRSGDLSVYWYQQSLDQGLQFLIQYYNGEERAKGNILERFSAQQFPDLHSELNLSSLELGDSALYFCASSSRRWEDTQYFGPGTRLTVL.

The chain has TRBV9 and TRBJ2-7; 7 bases are a match to TRBD2. The CDR3 spans 15 residues. CDR1 and CDR2 (germline): SGDLS, YYNGEE. With V trimmed by 3 bases and J by 6 bases, 12 bases remained unmatched. CDR3 amino acids: CASSAQRRERIEQYF. CDR3 nucleotide sequence: TGTGCCAGCAGCGCCCAGAGGCGGGAGCGGATCGAGCAGTACTTC.

The chain carries TRBV6-1 and TRBJ2-7, with 8 positions matching TRBD1. The CDR3 length is 15 residues. V lost 1 base, J lost 0 bases, and 2 bases stayed unmatched. Germline CDR1 MNHNS, CDR2 SASEGT. The CDR3 loop reads CASSEGQGSSYEQYF. The CDR3 DNA reads as TGTGCCAGCAGTGAAGGACAGGGGAGCTCCTACGAGCAGTACTTC.

This clone occurred a few times. The rearrangement links TRBV10-3 to TRBJ1-1, with D unresolved. The CDR3 extends over 13 amino acids. Germline loops: CDR1 ENHRY, CDR2 SYGVKD. The V gene lost 10 bases and the J gene lost 1 base, with 13 bases spanning the gap. Written as DNA, the CDR3 is TGTGCCACCCTCGAACGGGGGAACACTGAAGCTTTCTTT. Translated: CATLERGNTEAFF.